This TCR beta chain emerged from a study of blood T cell repertoires in COVID-19. Study information: COVID-19 samples collected from the United States, Italy and Spain covered acute and convalescent phases. T cells, B-cell-depleted T cells, or PBMCs provided the cDNA or gDNA that served as material.

CDR1 is SGHTA, CDR2 FQGNSA, per germline. The CDR3 has 17 residues. Trimming took off 2 bases at V and 4 bases at J, with 20 bases between the two ends. Only one count was recorded for this clone. Seattle's enrolled individuals joined amid active infection and were then monitored longitudinally. In the original analysis: For nucleated cells, counts were estimated from reference gene primer amplification. Generated by immunoSEQ multiplex PCR, the TCRdb table keeps only in-frame clones and is missing some. That table is the source of V, J and clone size, and D and trimming were worked out from the DNA. The table shows about 130,000 clones, with roughly 77% occurring only once.

The rearrangement joins TRBV7-2 to TRBJ1-2; D is undetermined. The sequenced material came from peripheral blood. The clonotype was recovered from a woman in her sixties or seventies with COVID-19, enrolled during active disease. This chain's CDR3 is CASSLSGRAYSSYGYTF. CDR3 DNA sequence: TGTGCCAGCAGCTTAAGCGGGAGGGCCTATAGCTCCTATGGCTACACCTTC.